Each of the 8 T cell receptor beta chains below was sequenced from the same sample in a study of blood T cell repertoires in COVID-19. TCRdb's table, derived via immunoSEQ multiplex PCR, lists solely in-frame clones and lacks some. The data hold 300,000 to 450,000 clones, with about 80% observed a single time. Material for sequencing was peripheral blood. The receptors were sampled from a human donor with acute or convalescent COVID-19. The donor label of this sample is uncertain.

This clone was observed at least ten times. The genes are TRBV6-5 and TRBJ2-5; TRBD2 agrees at 10 bases. Germline trimming cut 7 bases from V and 3 bases from J; bases unmatched to any gene: 5. The CDR3 spans 14 residues. The germline gives CDR1 MNHEY, CDR2 SVGAGI. In DNA form, the CDR3 reads TGTGCCAGCACAGCGGGGGGGCCAGAAGAGACCCAGTACTTC. It encodes CASTAGGPEETQYF.

This clone showed up just once. The genes are TRBV6-5 and TRBJ1-4; D call uncertain. Trimming left V 3 bases short and J 8 bases short, with 10 bases between. This CDR3 is built from 13 residues. CDR1 is MNHEY, CDR2 SVGAGI, per germline. CDR3 DNA: TGTGCCAGCAGTTATATCTTCGAGGAAAAACTGTTTTTT. Translating gives CASSYIFEEKLFF.

The CDR3 region has the DNA TGCAGCGGAACCGGGACTAGCGGGAGTTTGGGGGATACGCAGTATTTT. Protein: CSGTGTSGSLGDTQYF. This chain joins TRBV29-1 and TRBJ2-3, with TRBD2 identical over 14 bases. The CDR3 contains 16 residues. The germline gives CDR1 SQVTM, CDR2 ANQGSEA. J gave up 6 bases and V 7 bases, and 12 bases lay outside the gene matches.

The chain links TRBV2 to TRBJ1-4; D is uncertain. Looked up from germline, CDR1 is SNHLY and CDR2 is FYNNEI. The CDR3 covers 15 residues. Trimming shortened V by 4 bases and J by 10 bases, and 19 bases separated the two germline ends. The chain's CDR3 is CASSVSGLPWGKLFF. In nucleotides, the CDR3 is TGTGCCAGCAGTGTCTCCGGACTCCCATGGGGAAAACTGTTTTTT.

The gene calls are TRBV5-1 and TRBJ2-7, with 8 bases that match TRBD2. The V and J ends lost 0 bases and 4 bases, in that order; junction bases with no gene match: 6. The CDR3 is made up of 15 amino acids. Germline V gene sequence: CDR1 SGHRS, CDR2 YFSETQ. The CDR3 sequence: CASSLAGTSQYEQYF. The CDR3 bases are TGCGCCAGCAGCTTGGCTGGGACTAGTCAGTACGAGCAGTACTTC.

The J gene is TRBJ2-3, the V gene TRBV30, with D possibly being TRBD1 (7 bases). V dropped 0 bases and J dropped 6 bases, with 19 bases sitting between them. The V gene's germline CDR1 is GTSNPN and CDR2 SVGIG (reference sequence). This CDR3 region has 16 residues. This chain's CDR3 is CAWSVLRRGRGDTQYF. The CDR3 DNA reads as TGTGCCTGGAGTGTACTGCGGAGGGGGCGAGGGGATACGCAGTATTTT.

The chain combines TRBV4-1 with TRBJ2-7; TRBD2 aligns across 8 bases. The V gene's germline CDR1 is MGHRA and CDR2 YSYEKL. J lost 5 bases, V lost 1 base, and 16 bases had no gene match. The CDR3 runs 18 residues. The CDR3 DNA reads as TGCGCCAGCAGCCAAGTGGTTTTAGCGGGAAGATCATTCGACGAGCAGTACTTC. It yields the protein CASSQVVLAGRSFDEQYF.

The rearrangement links TRBV7-9 to TRBJ2-1; 12 bases fit TRBD1. V shed 5 bases, J shed 10 bases, and the junction held 9 bases outside the gene matches. The germline V gene encodes CDR1 SEHNR and CDR2 FQNEAQ (reference sequence). The CDR3 length is 15 residues. The DNA of the CDR3 is TGTGCCAGCAGCGAAGGGACAGGGGGCCTATGGGAGCAGTTCTTC. Translation: CASSEGTGGLWEQFF.